The 25 T cell receptor beta chains below all came from one sample that was sequenced in a study of cytomegalovirus exposure and HLA in healthy donors. 13 Jbeta primers and 60 Vbeta primers were used for the PCR. Sequenced by immunoSEQ multiplex PCR; TCRdb stores in-frame clones only, minus some. The sample features around 140,000 clones, with 0.75% to 1% in its top ten. The sequencing input was PBMCs. The origin of the receptors is a male donor in good health and CMV-seronegative.

This chain joins TRBV4-1 and TRBJ2-1, with D uncertain. Germline values: CDR1 MGHRA, CDR2 YSYEKL. Trimming left V 4 bases short and J 5 bases short, with 15 bases between. The CDR3 runs 15 residues. CDR3 sequence: CASSLSQTRNNEQFF. The CDR3 bases are TGCGCCAGCAGCCTTTCACAGACAAGAAACAATGAGCAGTTCTTC.

J is TRBJ1-2 and V is TRBV19; D is perhaps TRBD1 (5 bases). Trimming took 6 bases from V and 5 from J, leaving 16 bases between them. The germline gives CDR1 LNHDA, CDR2 SQIVND (reference sequence). The CDR3 extends over 14 amino acids. The CDR3 loop reads CASRPTEGRYGYTF. The DNA of the CDR3 is TGTGCCAGTAGGCCGACAGAGGGGAGGTATGGCTACACCTTC.

The rearrangement uses TRBV7-9 and TRBJ1-2; D is ambiguous. V was pared by 3 bases and J by 8 bases, with 16 bases between. Germline CDR1 and CDR2: SEHNR and FQNEAQ (reference sequence). The CDR3 is made up of 14 amino acids. This chain's CDR3 is CASSLESPASGYTF. In nucleotides, the CDR3 is TGTGCCAGCAGCTTGGAGTCCCCTGCCTCCGGCTACACCTTC.

The gene calls are TRBV6-5 and TRBJ2-7; D is unclear. V was cut by 0 bases and J by 1 base, with 7 bases left in between. The CDR3 covers 14 residues. Germline CDR1 MNHEY, CDR2 SVGAGI. CDR3 residues: CASSYSEESYEQYF. In DNA form, the CDR3 reads TGTGCCAGCAGTTACTCTGAGGAGTCCTACGAGCAGTACTTC.

The V gene is TRBV6-5, the J gene TRBJ1-2, with TRBD1 identical over 8 bases. V lost 5 bases, J lost 3 bases, and 8 bases stayed unmatched. The germline CDR1 and CDR2 sequences are MNHEY and SVGAGI. There are 15 residues in the CDR3. Written as DNA, the CDR3 is TGTGCCAGCAGTGGGACCATACAGGGGGACTATGGCTACACCTTC. It codes for CASSGTIQGDYGYTF.

The V gene is TRBV7-9, the J gene TRBJ2-7; 7 bases are a match to TRBD1. V shed 4 bases, J shed 3 bases, and the junction held 6 bases outside the gene matches. From germline, CDR1 is SEHNR and CDR2 FQNEAQ (reference sequence). The CDR3 loop spans 14 amino acids. CDR3 sequence (DNA): TGTGCCAGCAGCTCGGGACAGTCGGGCTACGAGCAGTACTTC. Protein product: CASSSGQSGYEQYF.

For this clone: At one boundary the junction diverges from the germline segment, which might be a read error. The genes are TRBV5-1 and TRBJ2-2; the match to TRBD1 covers 7 bases. Germline CDR1 SGHRS, CDR2 YFSETQ. The CDR3 sequence is 17 residues long. The CDR3 DNA follows: TGCGCCAGCAGCTTGGGACAGGGCTTGTCGAACGCCGGGGAGCTGTTTTTT. Its protein product is CASSLGQGLSNAGELFF.

The chain employs TRBV5-1 and TRBJ1-1; 8 nucleotides align to TRBD1. V was pared by 4 bases and J by 5 bases, with 10 bases of the junction left unmatched. The CDR3 has 15 residues. Germline CDR1 SGHRS, CDR2 YFSETQ. CDR3 in DNA: TGCGCCAGCAGCCCCGTGGACAGGGCAATGACTGAAGCTTTCTTT. It specifies CASSPVDRAMTEAFF.

The genes are TRBV7-2 and TRBJ1-3; tentatively, D is TRBD1 (6 bases). In germline, CDR1 is SGHTA, CDR2 FQGNSA. This CDR3 is 16 amino acids long. V lost 6 bases to trimming and J lost 4 bases, with 19 bases between them. This chain's CDR3 is CASRDGRGAGGNTIYF. The CDR3 DNA reads TGTGCCAGCAGGGACGGGAGGGGGGCTGGAGGAAACACCATATATTTT.

With respect to this clone: This specimen includes other DNA sequences encoding the same CDR3. The chain couples TRBV7-2 to TRBJ1-5; no reliable D call. With 2 bases removed from V and 4 bases from J, the gap between germline ends came to 6 bases. This CDR3 contains 13 residues. Germline CDR1 SGHTA, CDR2 FQGNSA. CDR3 protein: CASSLRGNQPQHF. The CDR3 nucleotides are TGTGCCAGCAGCTTACGAGGGAATCAGCCCCAGCATTTT.

The chain joins TRBV7-3 to TRBJ2-1; D possibly corresponds to TRBD2 (6 bases). The CDR3 covers 13 residues. Per the germline V gene, CDR1 is SGHTA and CDR2 is FQGTGA. Trimming took 2 bases from V and 6 from J, leaving 8 bases between them. The CDR3 nucleotides read TGTGCCAGCAGCTTATCCGGGAGCAATGAGCAGTTCTTC. It encodes CASSLSGSNEQFF. Looking up the rest from reference TRBV7-3 and TRBJ2-1 gives the full variable domain: GAGVSQTPSNKVTEKGKYVELRCDPISGHTALYWYRQSLGQGPEFLIYFQGTGAADDSGLPNDRFFAVRPEGSVSTLKIQRTERGDSAVYLCASSLSGSNEQFFGPGTRLTVL.

V is TRBV4-2 and J is TRBJ2-5; maybe TRBD1 (6 bases). The DNA end is a closer match to TRBJ2-7, so the J assignment may be wrong. The CDR3 is 16 residues long. Germline CDR1 is LGHNA and CDR2 is YNFKEQ. Here the CDR3 DNA reads TGTGCCAGCAGCCAGAACACAGGGAGAAGCTCCTACGAGCAGTACTTC. It translates to CASSQNTGRSSYEQYF.

CDR3 sequence: CASSGGQGNYGYTF. The CDR3 bases are TGTGCCAGCAGTGGGGGACAAGGGAACTATGGCTACACCTTC. The chain has TRBV6-1 and TRBJ1-2, with D possibly being TRBD1 (6 bases). Trimming took off 4 bases at V and 2 bases at J, with 11 bases between the two ends. The CDR3 runs 14 residues. From germline, CDR1 is MNHNS and CDR2 SASEGT.

This rearrangement joins TRBV19 to TRBJ2-3; a weak D match, TRBD2 (6 bases). V gave up 5 bases and J gave up 0 bases, with 12 bases separating them. CDR3 length: 15 residues. Germline values: CDR1 LNHDA, CDR2 SQIVND (reference sequence). The CDR3 reads CASSPGVVSTDTQYF. In DNA form, the CDR3 reads TGTGCCAGTAGTCCGGGAGTGGTTAGCACAGATACGCAGTATTTT. Complete variable domain (other parts from reference TRBV19 and TRBJ2-3): DGGITQSPKYLFRKEGQNVTLSCEQNLNHDAMYWYRQDPGQGLRLIYYSQIVNDFQKGDIAEGYSVSREKKESFPLTVTSAQKNPTAFYLCASSPGVVSTDTQYFGPGTRLTVL.

The chain recombines TRBV2 with TRBJ1-5; D is undetermined. Trimming left V 5 bases short and J 5 bases short, with 10 bases between. The CDR3 spans 13 residues. CDR1 and CDR2 from the germline V gene are SNHLY and FYNNEI. Written as DNA, the CDR3 is TGTGCCAGCAGTTACGACACTGATCAGCCCCAGCATTTT. Translating gives CASSYDTDQPQHF.

The chain has TRBV5-6 and TRBJ2-7; TRBD1 aligns across 7 bases. The V gene's germline CDR1 is SGHDT and CDR2 YYEEEE. With V trimmed by 0 bases and J by 5 bases, 5 bases remained unmatched. CDR3 length: 14 amino acids. In nucleotides, the CDR3 is TGTGCCAGCAGCTTGGGACAGGGTTATGACGAGCAGTACTTC. Translating gives CASSLGQGYDEQYF.

The chain has TRBV6-6 and TRBJ2-2, with D possibly TRBD1 on 5 matching bases. This CDR3 comprises 15 residues. In germline, CDR1 is MNHNY, CDR2 SVGAGI (reference sequence). V was clipped by 2 bases and J by 9 bases, with 16 bases between them. CDR3 protein: CASSYNPTASRELFF. CDR3 DNA sequence: TGTGCCAGCAGTTACAACCCGACAGCTAGTAGGGAGCTGTTTTTT.

V usage is TRBV11-2 and J usage is TRBJ1-2; D gene uncertain. V dropped 0 bases and J dropped 7 bases, with 9 bases sitting between them. The CDR3 has 13 amino acids. Germline assignment: CDR1 SGHAT and CDR2 FQNNGV. The CDR3 DNA reads as TGTGCCAGCAGCTTAGAACGGGGTTTTGGCTACACCTTC. It is translated as CASSLERGFGYTF. Using reference TRBV11-2 and TRBJ1-2 for the parts outside the CDR3, the full variable domain is EAGVAQSPRYKIIEKRQSVAFWCNPISGHATLYWYQQILGQGPKLLIQFQNNGVVDDSQLPKDRFSAERLKGVDSTLKIQPAKLEDSAVYLCASSLERGFGYTFGSGTRLTVV.

The rearrangement joins TRBV28 to TRBJ2-2; tentative D call: TRBD2 (5 bases). V was trimmed by 6 bases and J by 5 bases, leaving 13 bases between them. This CDR3 contains 14 residues. The germline gives CDR1 MDHEN, CDR2 SYDVKM. CDR3 sequence: CASRGPGNTGELFF. In DNA form, the CDR3 reads TGTGCCAGCAGGGGCCCGGGGAATACCGGGGAGCTGTTTTTT.

This chain uses TRBV30 with TRBJ2-5; weak D call: TRBD2 (5 bases). Per the germline V gene, CDR1 is GTSNPN and CDR2 is SVGIG (reference sequence). Between the trimmed V and J ends, which lost 4 bases and 4 bases, there was a span of 7 bases. The CDR3 spans 11 residues. The CDR3: CAWTRGETQYF. DNA for the CDR3: TGTGCCTGGACCCGGGGAGAGACCCAGTACTTC.

The chain recombines TRBV6-1 with TRBJ1-5; D is unresolved. Looked up from germline, CDR1 is MNHNS and CDR2 is SASEGT. Trimming took off 7 bases at V and 0 bases at J, with 10 bases between the two ends. The CDR3 covers 14 residues. The CDR3 DNA follows: TGTGCCAGCATTTACAGCTATAGCAATCAGCCCCAGCATTTT. Protein: CASIYSYSNQPQHF.

V and J are TRBV28 and TRBJ2-7; D call uncertain. V was clipped by 7 bases and J by 0 bases, with 7 bases between them. The germline gives CDR1 MDHEN, CDR2 SYDVKM. The CDR3 runs 12 residues. CDR3 sequence (DNA): TGTGCCAGCAACAAAAACTCCTACGAGCAGTACTTC. Its protein is CASNKNSYEQYF.

The rearrangement joins TRBV5-1 to TRBJ2-7; D call uncertain. The germline V and J ends were trimmed by 1 base and 4 bases, with 9 bases remaining between them. The germline CDR1 and CDR2 sequences are SGHRS and YFSETQ. The CDR3 extends over 13 amino acids. CDR3 protein: CASSLLVTYEQYF. The CDR3 DNA reads TGCGCCAGCAGCTTGTTGGTTACTTACGAGCAGTACTTC.

The V gene is TRBV6-5, the J gene TRBJ1-6; the match to TRBD1 covers 9 bases. This CDR3 is built from 16 residues. The germline V gene encodes CDR1 MNHEY and CDR2 SVGAGI. With V trimmed by 3 bases and J by 8 bases, 8 bases remained unmatched. This chain's CDR3 is CASSYQSGTGYSPLHF. The CDR3 bases are TGTGCCAGCAGTTATCAGTCCGGGACAGGGTATTCACCCCTCCACTTT.

This chain connects TRBV7-9 to TRBJ2-7, with D possibly TRBD2 on 6 matching bases. Deletions cut 1 base from V and 2 bases from J, with 9 bases between. From germline, CDR1 is SEHNR and CDR2 FQNEAQ (reference sequence). The CDR3 spans 14 residues. CDR3 sequence reads: CASSLGGLPYEQYF. The CDR3, as DNA: TGTGCCAGCAGCTTAGGGGGACTTCCCTACGAGCAGTACTTC.